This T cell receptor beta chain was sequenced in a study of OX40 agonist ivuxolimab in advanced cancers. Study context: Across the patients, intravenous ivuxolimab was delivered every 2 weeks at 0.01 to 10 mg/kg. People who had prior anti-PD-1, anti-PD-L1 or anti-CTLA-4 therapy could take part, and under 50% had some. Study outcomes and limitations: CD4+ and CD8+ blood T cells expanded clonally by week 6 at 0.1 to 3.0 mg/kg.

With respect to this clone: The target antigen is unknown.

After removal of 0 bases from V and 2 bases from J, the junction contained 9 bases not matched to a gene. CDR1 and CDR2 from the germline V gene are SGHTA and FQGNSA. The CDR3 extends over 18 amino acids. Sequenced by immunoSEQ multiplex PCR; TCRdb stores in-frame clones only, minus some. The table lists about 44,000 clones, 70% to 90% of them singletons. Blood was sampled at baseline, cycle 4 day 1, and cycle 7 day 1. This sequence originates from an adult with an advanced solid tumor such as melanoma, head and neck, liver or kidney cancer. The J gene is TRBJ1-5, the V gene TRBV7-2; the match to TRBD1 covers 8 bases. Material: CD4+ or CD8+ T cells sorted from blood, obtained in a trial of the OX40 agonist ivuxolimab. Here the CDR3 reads CASSLASGRGLGNQPQHF. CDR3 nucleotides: TGTGCCAGCAGCTTAGCGTCGGGCAGGGGGCTTGGCAATCAGCCCCAGCATTTT.